This entry lists 22 T cell receptor beta chains sequenced from one sample in a study of blood T cell repertoires in COVID-19. Data came from immunoSEQ multiplex PCR; TCRdb stores just in-frame clones and leaves some out. The profile shows approximately 75,000 clones, approximately 86% of them singletons. The sequencing sample was made of peripheral blood. These receptors all stem from a man older than 75 with COVID-19, enrolled during active disease.

V usage is TRBV4-1 and J usage is TRBJ2-5; D not resolved. The V gene lost 0 bases and the J gene lost 3 bases, with 5 bases spanning the gap. This CDR3 region has 13 residues. Germline CDR1 reads MGHRA; CDR2 reads YSYEKL. CDR3 in DNA: TGCGCCAGCAGCCAAGATGCGGAAGAGACCCAGTACTTC. Its protein product is CASSQDAEETQYF.

The chain employs TRBV6-1 and TRBJ1-5; D ambiguous. Germline V gene lookup returns CDR1 MNHNS and CDR2 SASEGT. CDR3 length: 12 residues. V lost 1 base and J lost 6, with 4 bases in between. The CDR3 sequence: CASSEGSQPQHF. In nucleotides, the CDR3 is TGTGCCAGCAGTGAAGGGAGTCAGCCCCAGCATTTT.

The chain links TRBV3-1 (or the pseudogene TRBV3-2) to TRBJ2-3; 8 nucleotides agree with TRBD1. The CDR3 runs to 17 residues. Looked up from germline, CDR1 is LGHDT and CDR2 is YNNKEL (reference sequence). V shed 2 bases, J shed 1 base, and the junction held 8 bases outside the gene matches. The CDR3 is CASSQSPTGAGTDTQYF. As DNA, the CDR3 is TGTGCCAGCAGCCAAAGCCCGACAGGGGCAGGCACAGATACGCAGTATTTT.

V and J are TRBV3-1 (or the pseudogene TRBV3-2) and TRBJ1-2, with TRBD1 identical over 11 bases. J lost 0 bases, V lost 1 base, and 1 base had no gene match. CDR3 length: 16 amino acids. Germline V gives CDR1 LGHDT, CDR2 YNNKEL (reference sequence). CDR3 bases: TGTGCCAGCAGCCAAGGGGGACAGGGGGCTAACTATGGCTACACCTTC. Encoded protein: CASSQGGQGANYGYTF.

The CDR3 nucleotides read TGTGCCAGCAGCCAAGTTCCAGGGGATTCACCCCTCCACTTT. Residues: CASSQVPGDSPLHF. The chain is built from TRBV3-1 (or the pseudogene TRBV3-2) and TRBJ1-6, with a possible D match to TRBD1 (6 bases). Germline V lookup: CDR1 LGHDT, CDR2 YNNKEL (reference sequence). This CDR3 spans 14 amino acids. The V end was cut by 1 base, the J end by 8 bases, with 9 bases between.

The V and J genes are TRBV3-1 (or the pseudogene TRBV3-2) and TRBJ2-7, with D possibly being TRBD1 (6 bases). Germline values: CDR1 LGHDT, CDR2 YNNKEL (reference sequence). V was pared by 4 bases and J by 3 bases, with 19 bases between. CDR3 length: 16 amino acids. The CDR3 DNA follows: TGTGCCAGCAGCCTTTCCCCCGGGCAGGGGATCTACGAGCAGTACTTC. This encodes CASSLSPGQGIYEQYF.

The chain employs TRBV7-9 and TRBJ1-1; 8 nucleotides align to TRBD1. The germline V gene has CDR1 SEHNR and CDR2 FQNEAQ (reference sequence). V dropped 5 bases and J dropped 9; count of bases not matched to a gene: 11. There are 14 residues in the CDR3. The CDR3: CASSRDRGPMKAFF. Here the CDR3 DNA reads TGTGCCAGCAGCCGTGACAGGGGCCCTATGAAAGCTTTCTTT.

The chain joins TRBV4-1 to TRBJ1-4, with 7 nucleotides matching TRBD1. Germline V gene sequence: CDR1 MGHRA, CDR2 YSYEKL. This CDR3 has 15 residues. Trimming removed 4 bases from V and 8 bases from J; junction bases left unmatched: 10. CDR3 DNA: TGCGCCAGCAGCCCCCTGGACAGGCGCGCGGAAAAACTGTTTTTT. This sequence encodes CASSPLDRRAEKLFF.

The genes are TRBV6-5 and TRBJ1-2, with D unresolved. CDR1 and CDR2 from the germline V gene are MNHEY and SVGAGI. V lost 6 bases and J lost 0, with 8 bases in between. This CDR3 is built from 13 residues. Here the CDR3 DNA reads TGTGCCAGCAGCGAGGGTTCTAACTATGGCTACACCTTC. Amino acid sequence: CASSEGSNYGYTF.

The chain is built from TRBV5-1 and TRBJ2-3, with 11 bases that match TRBD2. The V gene's germline CDR1 is SGHRS and CDR2 YFSETQ. The length of the CDR3 is 18 residues. The J segment lost 0 bases and the V segment lost 0 bases, leaving 6 bases of the junction unmatched. The CDR3 is CASSLGLAGGSSTDTQYF. The CDR3 DNA sequence: TGCGCCAGCAGCTTGGGCCTAGCGGGGGGATCTAGCACAGATACGCAGTATTTT.

The CDR3 here is CASSIVGRTGGRYGYTF. The CDR3 nucleotides are TGTGCCAGTAGTATAGTGGGACGTACAGGGGGTCGCTATGGCTACACCTTC. This chain links TRBV19 with TRBJ1-2; TRBD1 matches 8 bases. Germline V gene sequence: CDR1 LNHDA, CDR2 SQIVND (reference sequence). This CDR3 contains 17 residues. The V segment lost 1 base and the J segment 4 bases; nucleotides outside the gene matches: 11.

The chain employs TRBV2 and TRBJ1-6; TRBD1 aligns across 7 bases. The J segment lost 0 bases and the V segment lost 7 bases, leaving 3 bases of the junction unmatched. This CDR3 comprises 15 residues. Germline CDR1 SNHLY, CDR2 FYNNEI. The CDR3 DNA reads TGTGCCAGCACCGGGGACAGCTCCTATAATTCACCCCTCCACTTT. It codes for CASTGDSSYNSPLHF.

The V call is TRBV10-3, the J call TRBJ1-1, with 7 bases matching TRBD1. This CDR3 is 13 amino acids long. V was pared by 3 bases and J by 7 bases, with 5 bases of the junction left unmatched. Germline V gives CDR1 ENHRY, CDR2 SYGVKD. CDR3 in amino acids: CAISDSGTDEAFF. The DNA of the CDR3 is TGTGCCATCAGTGATTCCGGGACAGATGAAGCTTTCTTT.

The J gene is TRBJ2-3, the V gene TRBV7-9, with TRBD1 matching 7 bases. V lost 5 bases to trimming and J lost 0 bases; unmatched junction nucleotides: 8. This CDR3 has 16 residues. Per the germline V gene, CDR1 is SEHNR and CDR2 is FQNEAQ (reference sequence). CDR3 in DNA: TGTGCCAGCAGCCACACAGGGGTCTTCAGCACAGATACGCAGTATTTT. Protein product: CASSHTGVFSTDTQYF.

CDR3 in DNA: TGTGCCAGCAGCCAACAGCAGGGGGAGTTGCAGCCCCAGCATTTT. Its protein is CASSQQQGELQPQHF. The chain links TRBV4-2 to TRBJ1-5; 7 bases line up with TRBD1. Germline V gene sequence: CDR1 LGHNA, CDR2 YNFKEQ. The trim removed 2 bases at V and 7 bases at J, leaving 8 bases unmatched. The CDR3 consists of 15 residues.

This clone was found a few times. The chain is built from TRBV7-2 and TRBJ1-2, with 7 bases fitting TRBD1. The V and J ends lost 3 bases and 6 bases, in that order; junction bases with no gene match: 10. Germline CDR1 reads SGHTA; CDR2 reads FQGNSA. The CDR3 consists of 15 residues. CDR3 coding DNA: TGTGCCAGCAGCTTCGGGCAGGGGGAGTGGAATGGCTACACCTTC. It codes for CASSFGQGEWNGYTF.

This clone has a handful of counts. The J gene is TRBJ1-2, the V gene TRBV27; 10 bases are shared with TRBD1. The CDR3 is made up of 16 amino acids. After removal of 2 bases from V and 4 bases from J, the junction contained 7 bases not matched to a gene. The germline V gene encodes CDR1 MNHEY and CDR2 SMNVEV (reference sequence). CDR3 bases: TGTGCCAGCAGTTTAAGTGACAGGGGGCCTACCTATGGCTACACCTTC. Its protein is CASSLSDRGPTYGYTF.

This rearrangement joins TRBV2 to TRBJ2-2; D remains unclear. V lost 4 bases, J lost 5 bases, and 8 bases lay in between. Germline V gene data show CDR1 as SNHLY and CDR2 as FYNNEI. The CDR3 extends over 13 amino acids. The CDR3 bases are TGTGCCAGCAGTGCCCGAGGAACCGGGGAGCTGTTTTTT. It translates to CASSARGTGELFF.

The chain couples TRBV7-3 to TRBJ2-5, with D perhaps TRBD2 (6 bases). Between the trimmed V and J ends, which lost 6 bases and 1 base, there was a span of 9 bases. The CDR3 covers 13 residues. Germline CDR1 SGHTA, CDR2 FQGTGA. In DNA, the CDR3 is TGTGCCAGCAGTCCGGGACTCCAAGAGACCCAGTACTTC. Its translation is CASSPGLQETQYF.

Only a few counts were recorded for this clone. This chain uses TRBV27 with TRBJ2-7; no definite D call. V was shortened by 3 bases and J by 2 bases, with 11 bases between the two germline ends. The CDR3 is 14 residues long. Germline CDR1 MNHEY, CDR2 SMNVEV (reference sequence). The CDR3, as DNA: TGTGCCAGCAGTTTCTCCAGGTTCACCTACGAGCAGTACTTC. Its protein product is CASSFSRFTYEQYF.

V gene TRBV4-2 combines with J gene TRBJ1-6, with a possible D match to TRBD1 (6 bases). The V end lost 3 bases, the J end lost 4 bases, and 7 bases lay between the germline ends. Germline-derived CDR1 and CDR2 are LGHNA and YNFKEQ. The CDR3 has 14 amino acids. CDR3 sequence: CASSQGQYNSPLHF. Written as DNA, the CDR3 is TGTGCCAGCAGCCAGGGACAATATAATTCACCCCTCCACTTT.

This clone appeared once. The chain has TRBV6-5 and TRBJ1-2; D unclear. CDR1 and CDR2 from the germline V gene are MNHEY and SVGAGI. The CDR3 runs to 13 residues. Trimming stripped 7 bases from V and 2 bases from J, with 11 bases between. CDR3: CASIPGGNYGYTF. CDR3 sequence (DNA): TGTGCCAGCATACCCGGAGGGAACTATGGCTACACCTTC.